This TCR beta chain was recovered during a study of T cell repertoires in cytomegalovirus infection (dated by TCRdb to between 2018 and 2021). With respect to the entire study: Peptide stimulations targeted recently identified HLA-C-restricted CMV epitopes, whose presentation resists viral immunomodulation, together with well-studied HLA-B-restricted epitopes. Donor HLA type was relevant to the analysis, as public TCR beta signatures indicated carriage of CMV infection together with the matching HLA type.

The germline V gene specifies MGHDK as CDR1 and SYGVNS as CDR2. From cysteine to phenylalanine, the CDR3 is 15 amino acids long. Only the CDR3 part of the read is kept: 45 bases, read in frame from the first base. At the junction V is shortened by 7 bases and J by 7 bases; bases outside the gene matches: 13. Only a few counts were recorded for this clonotype. Its antigen specificity is not known. No clone much larger than this one lies a single base away; base qualities are absent. Overall results and qualifications from the work: The ex vivo response was dominated by HLA-C-restricted CMV-specific TCR beta clonotypes, and the single most frequent clonotype in two of eight donors was supplied by these HLA-C-restricted clonotypes. Carriers of CMV infection plus the relevant HLA type were discriminated by the cumulative frequency of public TCR beta family members in the study cohort and in an independent roughly 400-donor cohort.

The sample's treatment or condition label, in plain terms: in vitro stimulation with specific CMV peptide epitopes to enrich CMV-specific T cells. The sequencer was an Illumina HiSeq 1500. The public reads were reprocessed in TCRdb via fastp at Q25 and MiXCR, keeping in-frame beta chains. Duplicate CDR3 protein sequences are folded into a single record with the most common DNA and genes. The sample records 700,000 to 950,000 distinct CDR3 sequences, around a third of which are singletons. Together, the top ten hold under 15% of the sample. The source is a human donor in good health (CMV status not recorded). Some clones in this sample may be carry-over from other donors' samples. This specimen consisted of cultured CD8+ T cells from PBMCs, obtained from culture after CMV antigen stimulation. The rearrangement combines TRBV25-1 with TRBJ2-1; TRBD2 lines up with 7 middle nucleotides. The DNA sequence reads TGTGCCAGCAATAACCCCTGGGGGGGGATGAATGAGCAGTTCTTC. Its translation reads: CASNNPWGGMNEQFF.